One sample yielded the 28 T cell receptor beta chains listed below, sequenced in a study of TIL therapy for anti-PD-1-resistant metastatic lung cancer. The libraries were made with immunoSEQ v3. Clones were read by immunoSEQ multiplex PCR, and TCRdb kept only the in-frame ones, dropping some. The sample consists of around 20,000 clones, about three quarters of them appearing once. Time point meaning: pre-treatment sample, taken before nivolumab and TIL therapy. The sample in question was blood, obtained at baseline. Receptor source: a person aged 25 to 85 with non-small cell lung cancer.

The chain links TRBV20-1 to TRBJ2-7; no definite D call. The CDR3 contains 11 residues. Germline CDR1 is DFQATT and CDR2 is SNEGSKA (reference sequence). The germline V and J ends were trimmed by 2 bases and 4 bases, with 6 bases remaining between them. Here the CDR3 DNA reads TGCAGTGCTAGACCGAAGTACGAGCAGTACTTC. Translation gives CSARPKYEQYF.

V gene TRBV2 combines with J gene TRBJ2-2; 10 positions match TRBD1. The CDR3 contains 20 residues. The trim removed 5 bases at V and 0 bases at J, leaving 15 bases unmatched. Germline CDR1 and CDR2: SNHLY and FYNNEI. The CDR3 nucleotides are TGTGCCAGCAGTCCCGCTCGATCGGGGACAGGGGTGGCGAACACCGGGGAGCTGTTTTTT. Encoded protein: CASSPARSGTGVANTGELFF.

The chain couples TRBV20-1 to TRBJ1-1; D not resolved. CDR3 length: 11 amino acids. CDR1 is DFQATT and CDR2 is SNEGSKA in the germline V gene (reference sequence). Trimming pared 3 bases from V and 8 bases from J, leaving 10 bases between. The CDR3 DNA is TGCAGTGCTAGCGGCGTGCACGAAGCTTTCTTT. Its protein product is CSASGVHEAFF.

As to this clone: A junction end diverges from the germline sequence, so it may reflect a read error. CDR3 protein: CASRQDVGARAGYF. The CDR3, as DNA: TGTGCCAGCAGGCAAGACGTGGGGGCCAGGGCGGGGTACTTC. The V gene is TRBV4-2, the J gene TRBJ2-7; tentatively, D is TRBD1 (6 bases). CDR1 and CDR2 from the germline V gene are LGHNA and YNFKEQ. The CDR3 extends over 14 amino acids.

V gene TRBV5-4 combines with J gene TRBJ1-1; D possibly corresponds to TRBD1 (6 bases). The V end was cut by 0 bases, the J end by 11 bases, with 14 bases between. This CDR3 region has 13 residues. Germline CDR1 reads SGHNT; CDR2 reads YYREEE (reference sequence). The CDR3 protein is CASSLVLGGVAFF. The CDR3 nucleotides are TGTGCCAGCAGCTTGGTGTTGGGGGGCGTCGCTTTCTTT.

The rearrangement joins TRBV12-3 or TRBV12-4 to TRBJ1-2; possibly TRBD1 for D (6 bases). V gave up 5 bases and J gave up 8 bases, with 15 bases separating them. The CDR3 has 13 amino acids. The CDR3 sequence is CASSTQGVRGYTF. For the CDR3, the DNA is TGTGCCAGCAGTACACAGGGCGTACGAGGCTACACCTTC.

The chain has TRBV10-3 and TRBJ2-3; D is unresolved. V was clipped by 2 bases and J by 1 base, with 13 bases between them. The CDR3 runs 16 residues. Germline V CDR1 and CDR2: ENHRY, SYGVKD. CDR3 in amino acids: CAISEAERIGTDTQYF. In DNA form, the CDR3 reads TGTGCCATCAGTGAGGCCGAGCGTATCGGCACAGATACGCAGTATTTT.

The V gene is TRBV4-3, the J gene TRBJ1-4, with D perhaps TRBD1 (6 bases). Germline-derived CDR1 and CDR2 are LGHNA and YSLEER. V was pared by 3 bases and J by 6 bases, with 20 bases between. CDR3 length equals 17 residues. The CDR3 protein is CASSQFPGGGRDEKLFF. CDR3 sequence (DNA): TGCGCCAGCAGCCAGTTTCCGGGAGGGGGTCGAGATGAAAAACTGTTTTTT.

This clone was seen more than once but under ten times. The chain uses TRBV19 and TRBJ2-1; D is unclear. This CDR3 spans 11 amino acids. V was shortened by 7 bases and J by 4 bases, with 5 bases between the two germline ends. The V gene's germline CDR1 is LNHDA and CDR2 SQIVND (reference sequence). The CDR3 sequence is CASIQYNEQFF. The DNA of the CDR3 is TGTGCCAGTATCCAGTACAATGAGCAGTTCTTC. Using reference TRBV19 and TRBJ2-1 for the parts outside the CDR3, the full variable domain is DGGITQSPKYLFRKEGQNVTLSCEQNLNHDAMYWYRQDPGQGLRLIYYSQIVNDFQKGDIAEGYSVSREKKESFPLTVTSAQKNPTAFYLCASIQYNEQFFGPGTRLTVL.

The chain is built from TRBV6-2 or TRBV6-3 and TRBJ2-5, with D perhaps assigned TRBD1 or TRBD2 (5 bases each). Germline-derived CDR1 and CDR2 are MNHEY and SVGEGT. The CDR3 contains 12 residues. Trimming shortened V by 2 bases and J by 5 bases, and 6 bases separated the two germline ends. CDR3 sequence reads: CASSYGGETQYF. As DNA, the CDR3 is TGTGCCAGCAGTTACGGGGGTGAGACCCAGTACTTC.

This rearrangement joins TRBV9 to TRBJ2-7, with 9 bases fitting TRBD2. The germline CDR1 and CDR2 sequences are SGDLS and YYNGEE. V was pared by 3 bases and J by 1 base, with 5 bases of the junction left unmatched. The CDR3 has 15 residues. Here the CDR3 DNA reads TGTGCCAGCAGCGCCCTAGCGGGACGTTCCTACGAGCAGTACTTC. Protein: CASSALAGRSYEQYF.

This chain joins TRBV6-1 and TRBJ1-5; D possibly corresponds to TRBD1 (6 bases). The CDR3 is made up of 14 amino acids. V gave up 6 bases and J gave up 6 bases, with 15 bases separating them. Germline V gene sequence: CDR1 MNHNS, CDR2 SASEGT. CDR3 in amino acids: CASRHRVPGQPQHF. CDR3 coding DNA: TGTGCCAGCAGGCACAGGGTTCCGGGTCAGCCCCAGCATTTT.

The rearrangement links TRBV3-1 (or the pseudogene TRBV3-2) to TRBJ1-2; D is possibly TRBD1 (6 bases). The CDR3 loop spans 14 amino acids. CDR1 and CDR2 from the germline V gene are LGHDT and YNNKEL (reference sequence). Trimming cost V 4 bases and J 5 bases, with 14 bases left between them. This chain's CDR3 is CASSPRTAGYGYTF. CDR3 bases: TGTGCCAGCAGCCCAAGGACAGCGGGTTATGGCTACACCTTC.

The genes are TRBV27 and TRBJ2-2; D call uncertain. Germline V gives CDR1 MNHEY, CDR2 SMNVEV (reference sequence). Trimming removed 3 bases from V and 0 bases from J, with 8 bases in between. The CDR3 covers 15 residues. The CDR3: CASSFLATNTGELFF. CDR3 DNA sequence: TGTGCCAGCAGTTTTCTTGCGACGAACACCGGGGAGCTGTTTTTT.

This chain links TRBV21-1 with TRBJ1-2. TRBV21-1 counts as a pseudogene. The CDR3 extends over 12 amino acids. The CDR3 loop is CASGPVIYGYTF. The CDR3 DNA follows: TGTGCCAGCGGTCCCGTTATTTATGGCTACACCTTC.

This clone was observed once. The rearrangement links TRBV6-5 to TRBJ2-3; 7 bases line up with TRBD2. Germline CDR1 and CDR2: MNHEY and SVGAGI. V lost 10 bases and J lost 3; bases outside the gene matches: 13. The CDR3 runs 15 residues. CDR3: CATAIPSGSTDTQYF. The CDR3 nucleotides read TGTGCCACCGCCATCCCTAGCGGAAGTACAGATACGCAGTATTTT.

The gene calls are TRBV5-1 and TRBJ2-7; D is unresolved. Germline CDR1 SGHRS, CDR2 YFSETQ. The CDR3 covers 14 residues. The V and J ends lost 7 bases and 0 bases respectively, with 14 bases between them. The CDR3 sequence is CASSVAVDSYEQYF. In nucleotides, the CDR3 is TGCGCCAGCTCGGTGGCTGTCGACTCCTACGAGCAGTACTTC.

The chain recombines TRBV5-6 with TRBJ2-3; 12 bases match TRBD2. The CDR3 extends over 18 amino acids. V shed 1 base, J shed 6 bases, and the junction held 12 bases outside the gene matches. Germline V gives CDR1 SGHDT, CDR2 YYEEEE. The DNA for the CDR3 is TGTGCCAGCAGCTTGCTACGAACGACTAGCGGGAGTGGGGATACGCAGTATTTT. Translation: CASSLLRTTSGSGDTQYF. Variable domain in full (rest from reference TRBV5-6 and TRBJ2-3): DAGVTQSPTHLIKTRGQQVTLRCSPKSGHDTVSWYQQALGQGPQFIFQYYEEEERQRGNFPDRFSGHQFPNYSSELNVNALLLGDSALYLCASSLLRTTSGSGDTQYFGPGTRLTVL.

For this clone: Being one base from a much bigger clone, this may be a read error. The same CDR3 is also encoded by other DNA sequences in this sample. The chain is built from TRBV15 and TRBJ2-5; 8 bases are a match to TRBD2. The CDR3 runs to 13 residues. The V gene end was trimmed by 2 bases and the J gene end by 4 bases; junction bases not matched to a gene: 0. Germline CDR1 LNHNV, CDR2 YYDKDF (reference sequence). The CDR3 is CATSRLAGETQYF. The CDR3 nucleotides are TGTGCCACCAGCAGACTAGCGGGAGAGACCCAGTACTTC.

This clone appeared once. The chain recombines TRBV7-9 with TRBJ2-7, with 9 positions matching TRBD1. J gave up 4 bases and V 5 bases, and 6 bases lay outside the gene matches. Per germline, CDR1 SEHNR and CDR2 FQNEAQ (reference sequence). The CDR3 consists of 14 residues. The CDR3 nucleotides are TGTGCCAGCAGCCCAGGGACAGGGTTGTACGAGCAGTACTTC. Amino acid sequence: CASSPGTGLYEQYF.

This clone has only a few counts. This chain joins TRBV5-8 and TRBJ1-2; D is perhaps TRBD1 (5 bases). From germline, CDR1 is SGHTS and CDR2 YDEGEE. The CDR3 runs 14 residues. V shed 3 bases and J shed 3 bases, with 12 bases lying between them. CDR3 sequence (DNA): TGTGCCAGCAGCTACTCAGGGTCTCACTATGGCTACACCTTC. Amino acid sequence: CASSYSGSHYGYTF.

V is TRBV30 and J is TRBJ2-5; D gene uncertain. Germline V gene data show CDR1 as GTSNPN and CDR2 as SVGIG (reference sequence). Trimming shortened V by 0 bases and J by 5 bases, and 7 bases separated the two germline ends. The CDR3 runs to 12 residues. The CDR3 sequence is CAWSVLRETQYF. In DNA, the CDR3 is TGTGCCTGGAGTGTACTACGGGAGACCCAGTACTTC.

The rearrangement links TRBV30 to TRBJ1-3, with no clear D. The CDR3 is 13 amino acids. V lost 1 base, J lost 7 bases, and 11 bases lay in between. CDR1 is GTSNPN and CDR2 is SVGIG in the germline V gene (reference sequence). The CDR3 here is CAWSASIENTIYF. The CDR3 DNA sequence: TGTGCCTGGAGTGCATCCATCGAGAACACCATATATTTT.

V usage is TRBV5-5 and J usage is TRBJ2-3, with a weak D call TRBD1 (6 bases). The length of the CDR3 is 14 residues. Trimming pared 5 bases from V and 3 bases from J, leaving 13 bases between. The germline V gene has CDR1 SGHKS and CDR2 YYEKEE (reference sequence). CDR3 DNA sequence: TGTGCCAGCAGGTCTCAGGGGAGAACAGATACGCAGTATTTT. This encodes CASRSQGRTDTQYF.

The chain carries TRBV7-9 and TRBJ2-7; 15 bases map to TRBD2. V trimming: 3 bases; J trimming: 6 bases; junction bases outside the gene matches: 6. CDR1 and CDR2 (germline): SEHNR, FQNEAQ (reference sequence). The length of the CDR3 is 16 residues. CDR3 DNA: TGTGCCAGCAGCTTGGTCTCGGGACTAGCGGGAGGCGAGCAGTACTTC. Translated, it gives CASSLVSGLAGGEQYF.

The table lists this clone with a count of one. The chain combines TRBV6-2 or TRBV6-3 with TRBJ1-2, with unresolved D. Germline assignment: CDR1 MNHEY and CDR2 SVGEGT. Trimming took off 2 bases at V and 4 bases at J, with 11 bases between the two ends. The CDR3 is made up of 14 amino acids. The CDR3 nucleotides read TGTGCCAGCAGTTACCCTGGAGGGCTCTATGGCTACACCTTC. Translating gives CASSYPGGLYGYTF.

The chain employs TRBV6-6 and TRBJ1-1; the D is unclear. This CDR3 contains 12 residues. Trimming took off 7 bases at V and 10 bases at J, with 16 bases between the two ends. The germline V gene has CDR1 MNHNY and CDR2 SVGAGI (reference sequence). CDR3 protein: CASTVESGTAFF. The CDR3 nucleotides are TGTGCCAGCACAGTAGAGTCGGGAACAGCTTTCTTT.

The chain couples TRBV28 to TRBJ2-1; 8 nucleotides agree with TRBD1. V gave up 6 bases and J gave up 3 bases; unmatched junction bases: 7. Germline lookup yields CDR1 MDHEN and CDR2 SYDVKM. CDR3 size: 15 residues. CDR3 region: CASSPRDRIYNEQFF. The CDR3 DNA follows: TGTGCCAGCAGCCCAAGGGACAGGATCTACAATGAGCAGTTCTTC. Full variable domain (remainder filled in from reference TRBV28 and TRBJ2-1): DVKVTQSSRYLVKRTGEKVFLECVQDMDHENMFWYRQDPGLGLRLIYFSYDVKMKEKGDIPEGYSVSREKKERFSLILESASTNQTSMYLCASSPRDRIYNEQFFGPGTRLTVL.